Given below is one TCR beta chain in context. The CDR3 length is 15 residues. Germline V CDR1 and CDR2: MNHNS, SASEGT. Trimming removed 0 bases from V and 4 bases from J; junction bases left unmatched: 2. These data come from a study of blood T cell repertoires in COVID-19. How the authors handled the data: From reference gene primer amplification, estimates of nucleated cell counts were derived. Data came from immunoSEQ multiplex PCR; TCRdb stores just in-frame clones and leaves some out. Clone size and V and J calls were adopted from that table, with D and trimming inferred from the DNA. The table has approximately 79,000 clones, around 80% seen once.

This TCR was recovered from a man in his fifties with COVID-19, enrolled during active disease. This chain links TRBV6-1 with TRBJ2-1, with 8 bases fitting TRBD1. The sequenced sample was peripheral blood. CDR3 residues: CASSEANRGYNEQFF. DNA for the CDR3: TGTGCCAGCAGTGAAGCAAACAGGGGGTACAATGAGCAGTTCTTC.